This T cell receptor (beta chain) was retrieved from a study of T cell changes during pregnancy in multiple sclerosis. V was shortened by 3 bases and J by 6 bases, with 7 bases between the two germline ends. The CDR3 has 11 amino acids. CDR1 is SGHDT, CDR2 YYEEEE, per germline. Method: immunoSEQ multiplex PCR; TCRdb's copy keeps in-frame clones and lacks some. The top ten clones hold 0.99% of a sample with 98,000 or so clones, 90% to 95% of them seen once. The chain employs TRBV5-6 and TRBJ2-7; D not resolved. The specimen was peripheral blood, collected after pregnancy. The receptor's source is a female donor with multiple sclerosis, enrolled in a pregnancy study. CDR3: CASSYASEQYF. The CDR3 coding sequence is TGTGCCAGCAGCTACGCTAGCGAGCAGTACTTC. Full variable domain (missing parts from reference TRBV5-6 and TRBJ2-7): DAGVTQSPTHLIKTRGQQVTLRCSPKSGHDTVSWYQQALGQGPQFIFQYYEEEERQRGNFPDRFSGHQFPNYSSELNVNALLLGDSALYLCASSYASEQYFGPGTRLTVT.